The 11 T cell receptor beta chains below all came from one sample that was sequenced in a study of shared clonotypes between healthy human individuals. Repertoires were generated with immunoSEQ multiplex PCR, while TCRdb's copy carries only in-frame clones and drops some. The sample includes about 1.5 million clones, around 98% seen only once; the top ten take roughly 0.42%. Input material: naive CD4+ T cells sorted from blood. Indicated subset: CD45RA+ positively selected. Every receptor here comes from a man aged 25-40 years in good health.

Regarding this clone: The identical CDR3 is also encoded by other nucleotide sequences in the sample. This chain joins TRBV28 and TRBJ1-5; D gene uncertain. This CDR3 is built from 15 residues. The V end lost 6 bases, the J end lost 0 bases, and 12 bases lay between the germline ends. Germline V CDR1 and CDR2: MDHEN, SYDVKM. CDR3 region: CASSRQEYSNQPQHF. The CDR3 region has the DNA TGTGCCAGCAGCCGTCAGGAGTATAGCAATCAGCCCCAGCATTTT.

The chain recombines TRBV2 with TRBJ1-2; D remains unclear. Trimming shortened V by 4 bases and J by 6 bases, and 9 bases separated the two germline ends. This CDR3 has 12 amino acids. Per germline, CDR1 SNHLY and CDR2 FYNNEI. CDR3 nucleotides: TGTGCCAGCAGTGTACTACAGAATGGCTACACCTTC. It translates to CASSVLQNGYTF. The full variable domain, with the rest looked up from reference TRBV2 and TRBJ1-2, is EPEVTQTPSHQVTQMGQEVILRCVPISNHLYFYWYRQILGQKVEFLVSFYNNEISEKSEIFDDQFSVERPDGSNFTLKIRSTKLEDSAMYFCASSVLQNGYTFGSGTRLTVV.

This clone was detected a few times. This chain links TRBV7-3 with TRBJ2-6; a possible D gene is TRBD1 (5 bases). CDR1 SGHTA and CDR2 FQGTGA come from the germline V gene. The CDR3 runs 16 residues. The V gene lost 1 base and the J gene lost 2 bases, with 9 bases spanning the gap. CDR3 in amino acids: CASSLIAGPGANVLTF. The DNA for the CDR3 is TGTGCCAGCAGCTTAATAGCAGGGCCTGGGGCCAACGTCCTGACTTTC.

This rearrangement joins TRBV19 to TRBJ2-3, with a weak D call TRBD1 (6 bases). The CDR3 sequence is 15 residues long. The V end lost 3 bases, the J end lost 3 bases, and 13 bases lay between the germline ends. Germline CDR1 is LNHDA and CDR2 is SQIVND (reference sequence). Here the CDR3 DNA reads TGTGCCAGTAGTATTGGGGGCGCGCGGACAGATACGCAGTATTTT. Amino acids: CASSIGGARTDTQYF.

A single count supports this clone. The chain joins TRBV2 to TRBJ1-2, with a tentative D call TRBD1 (6 bases). Germline CDR1 SNHLY, CDR2 FYNNEI. The CDR3 covers 14 residues. Between the trimmed V and J ends, which lost 5 bases and 8 bases, there was a span of 18 bases. The CDR3 loop is CASSQAGVIGGYTF. The CDR3 coding sequence is TGTGCCAGCAGTCAGGCAGGGGTAATAGGAGGCTACACCTTC.

The chain employs TRBV2 and TRBJ2-1, with D hard to call. This CDR3 comprises 11 residues. Germline CDR1 is SNHLY and CDR2 is FYNNEI. The V end lost 9 bases, the J end lost 8 bases, and 11 bases lay between the germline ends. The CDR3 DNA reads as TGTGCCAGTTCATGGCAAGATGAGCAGTTCTTC. Amino acids: CASSWQDEQFF.

The V gene is TRBV2, the J gene TRBJ2-1, with TRBD2 matching 14 bases. Looked up from germline, CDR1 is SNHLY and CDR2 is FYNNEI. This CDR3 region has 14 residues. V lost 6 bases to trimming and J lost 6 bases; unmatched junction nucleotides: 1. Here the CDR3 reads CASRGLAGANEQFF. The CDR3 DNA follows: TGTGCCAGCAGGGGACTAGCGGGAGCCAATGAGCAGTTCTTC.

The CDR3: CASSPSVTGGTEAFF. In nucleotides, the CDR3 is TGTGCCAGCTCACCATCGGTGACAGGGGGCACTGAAGCTTTCTTT. The V and J genes are TRBV18 and TRBJ1-1; 9 bases are a match to TRBD1. The CDR3 extends over 15 amino acids. CDR1 and CDR2 from the germline V gene are KGHSH and LQKENI. J lost 4 bases, V lost 2 bases, and 5 bases had no gene match.

This chain links TRBV6-1 with TRBJ2-1; D gene uncertain. V was clipped by 6 bases and J by 5 bases, with 17 bases between them. The CDR3 is 15 amino acids. Looked up from germline, CDR1 is MNHNS and CDR2 is SASEGT. In DNA form, the CDR3 reads TGTGCCAGCAGACGCGAGGAAACTTTCGACAATGAGCAGTTCTTC. Protein: CASRREETFDNEQFF.

J is TRBJ2-7 and V is TRBV29-1; 9 bases fit TRBD1. There are 13 residues in the CDR3. Germline CDR1 reads SQVTM; CDR2 reads ANQGSEA. The V gene end was trimmed by 7 bases and the J gene end by 5 bases; junction bases not matched to a gene: 9. The CDR3 here is CSALGTGYHEQYF. The CDR3 DNA is TGCAGCGCACTCGGGACAGGGTACCACGAGCAGTACTTC.

The V gene is TRBV27, the J gene TRBJ2-1; 14 bases are a match to TRBD2. Trimming removed 6 bases from V and 0 bases from J; junction bases left unmatched: 13. Looked up from germline, CDR1 is MNHEY and CDR2 is SMNVEV (reference sequence). The CDR3 contains 20 residues. This chain's CDR3 is CASRLLGLAGVPISYNEQFF. Written as DNA, the CDR3 is TGTGCCAGCAGGCTCTTGGGACTAGCGGGAGTCCCAATCTCCTACAATGAGCAGTTCTTC.